The clone carrying this T cell receptor beta chain has more than one count but fewer than ten. Its cognate antigen is unknown. Trimming took 2 bases from V and 8 from J; bases not matched to a gene: 10. Germline V gene data show CDR1 as GTSNPN and CDR2 as SVGIG (reference sequence). The CDR3 runs 15 residues. Ophthalmopathy patients all had a Clinical Activity Score of at least 3, a NOSPECS grade of at least 4 and disease under 3 months old. There were TCR beta CDR3 regions amplified from RNA transcripts. HTBI primers drove first-round RT-PCR of the TCR CDR3. TCRdb re-called the multiplex PCR reads with MiXCR, one entry per CDR3 protein. The sample lists approximately 530,000 distinct CDR3 sequences; about 20% were seen once. The source of the sample is a study of T cells in Graves' hyperthyroidism and ophthalmopathy. Points from the study as a whole: Most expanded thyroid clonotypes above 0.001 also appeared in blood. Model predictions of ophthalmopathy came a median around 6.5 months before onset.

This clonotype originated in a man in his forties with Graves' ophthalmopathy. The specimen was blood. The rearrangement uses TRBV30 and TRBJ2-1; 9 bases match TRBD1. In DNA, the CDR3 is TGTGCCTGGAGTTCGACCGGGACAGGGCGCCATGAGCAGTTCTTC. Encoded protein: CAWSSTGTGRHEQFF.